A selection of T cell receptor beta chains follows, all from one sample in a study of blood T cell repertoires in COVID-19. Sequenced by immunoSEQ multiplex PCR; TCRdb stores in-frame clones only, minus some. The sample includes roughly 240,000 clones, more than 75% of them seen just once. The source material was peripheral blood. The receptors derive from a woman in her fifties or sixties who had recovered from COVID-19. Each CDR3 is given with its conserved first and last residue. A D gene is named only where the DNA matches it firmly. Size is stated for part of the rows, as once, few or many counts, or as a class when the clone is expanded.

CDR3	DNA	size	V	J	D
CATSDTRAENTEAFF	TGTGCCACCAGTGATACGAGGGCAGAGAACACTGAAGCTTTCTTT	NA	TRBV24-1	TRBJ1-1	NA
CASSTRTGGLIDTQYF	TGCGCCAGCAGCACGAGAACAGGGGGCTTGATAGATACGCAGTATTTT	NA	TRBV5-1	TRBJ2-3	TRBD1
CASTTGSGANVLTF	TGTGCCAGCACCACTGGCTCTGGGGCCAACGTCCTGACTTTC	NA	TRBV9	TRBJ2-6	NA
CASSPPGAETQYF	TGTGCCAGCAGCCCGCCAGGTGCTGAGACCCAGTACTTC	once	TRBV7-3	TRBJ2-5	NA
CAISEQTDRGYRSPLHF	TGTGCCATCAGTGAGCAAACCGACAGGGGCTACCGTTCACCCCTCCACTTT	NA	TRBV10-3	TRBJ1-6	TRBD1
CASSPGTGGFYQPQHF	TGTGCCAGCTCACCGGGGACAGGGGGTTTTTATCAGCCCCAGCATTTT	NA	TRBV18	TRBJ1-5	TRBD1
CASRNNNSPLHF	TGTGCCAGCAGAAATAATAATTCACCCCTCCACTTT	NA	TRBV6-1	TRBJ1-6	NA
CASSFTTYEQYF	TGTGCCAGCAGCTTCACAACCTACGAGCAGTACTTC	NA	TRBV7-2	TRBJ2-7	NA
CASSLGQGGEQYF	TGTGCCAGCAGCTTAGGGCAGGGAGGGGAGCAGTACTTC	once	TRBV7-2	TRBJ2-7	TRBD2
CASSPSGGAYTGELFF	TGCGCCAGCAGCCCTAGCGGGGGGGCCTACACCGGGGAGCTGTTTTTT	NA	TRBV5-1	TRBJ2-2	TRBD2
CAIRTGGTQNQETQYF	TGTGCCATCCGGACAGGGGGTACCCAAAACCAAGAGACCCAGTACTTC	NA	TRBV10-3	TRBJ2-5	TRBD1
CASSSGQGYEQYF	TGCGCCAGCAGTTCCGGACAGGGATACGAGCAGTACTTC	once	TRBV5-1	TRBJ2-7	TRBD1
CASSSFPQGPQYF	TGTGCCAGCAGCTCATTCCCCCAGGGTCCGCAGTATTTT	NA	TRBV11-3	TRBJ2-3	NA
CASSLWGLAGGSYNEQFF	TGTGCCAGCAGCTTATGGGGACTAGCGGGGGGTAGCTACAATGAGCAGTTCTTC	NA	TRBV7-3	TRBJ2-1	TRBD2
CASSHDPPKTSLSTDTQYF	TGCGCCAGCAGCCATGACCCCCCCAAGACTAGCCTTTCCACAGATACGCAGTATTTT	NA	TRBV4-3	TRBJ2-3	TRBD2
CASSPLVSTGELFF	TGTGCCAGCAGTCCCCTGGTGAGCACCGGGGAGCTGTTTTTT	NA	TRBV6-5	TRBJ2-2	NA
CASSLTDTGGYEQYF	TGTGCTAGCAGCTTAACAGACACGGGGGGCTACGAGCAGTACTTC	NA	TRBV7-7	TRBJ2-7	TRBD2
CASSPSGGINNEQFF	TGTGCCAGCAGCCCCTCGGGGGGCATCAACAATGAGCAGTTCTTC	NA	TRBV9	TRBJ2-1	NA
CASSYPSGEETQYF	TGTGCCAGCAGTTACCCCTCCGGGGAAGAGACCCAGTACTTC	NA	TRBV6-5	TRBJ2-5	NA
CASTDRGYGYTF	TGTGCCAGCACTGACAGGGGCTATGGCTACACCTTC	NA	TRBV27	TRBJ1-2	TRBD1
CASSLQGYNSPLHF	TGCGCCAGCAGCTTGCAGGGGTATAATTCACCCCTCCACTTT	NA	TRBV5-1	TRBJ1-6	NA
CATSRESTDTQYF	TGTGCCACCAGCAGGGAGAGCACAGATACGCAGTATTTT	NA	TRBV15	TRBJ2-3	NA
CASARTKDGYTF	TGCGCCAGCGCCCGGACAAAGGATGGCTACACCTTC	NA	TRBV5-1	TRBJ1-2	NA
CASKTGRNTEAFF	TGTGCCAGTAAGACAGGGCGGAACACTGAAGCTTTCTTT	NA	TRBV7-6	TRBJ1-1	TRBD1
CAIYQGAIGNEQFF	TGTGCCATCTACCAGGGGGCGATTGGCAATGAGCAGTTCTTC	NA	TRBV28	TRBJ2-1	TRBD1
CASRQSGGGSEAFF	TGTGCCAGCAGACAGAGCGGGGGGGGTTCTGAAGCTTTCTTT	NA	TRBV28	TRBJ1-1	NA
CASSRGGEGYNEQFF	TGTGCCAGTAGCCGCGGGGGGGAAGGTTACAATGAGCAGTTCTTC	NA	TRBV19	TRBJ2-1	TRBD2
CASSIVTGQGGYTF	TGTGCCAGTAGTATAGTAACGGGACAGGGTGGCTACACCTTC	NA	TRBV19	TRBJ1-2	TRBD1
CASRRSGQTNTEAFF	TGTGCCAGCAGGAGATCCGGACAGACGAACACTGAAGCTTTCTTT	NA	TRBV3-1/TRBV3-2	TRBJ1-1	NA
CASSWDRATNEKLFF	TGTGCCAGCAGTTGGGACAGAGCAACTAATGAAAAACTGTTTTTT	NA	TRBV28	TRBJ1-4	TRBD1
CASSTRLVQEQFF	TGTGCCAGCAGCACCCGACTAGTACAAGAGCAGTTCTTC	NA	TRBV11-3	TRBJ2-1	NA
CASSVGREGPSIGYTF	TGTGCCAGCAGCGTAGGGAGGGAAGGACCTTCCATCGGCTACACCTTC	NA	TRBV9	TRBJ1-2	NA
CASRHDRNGREQYF	TGTGCCAGCAGACACGACAGGAACGGGCGAGAGCAGTACTTC	NA	TRBV5-4	TRBJ2-7	NA
CASSLATGTNTEAFF	TGTGCCAGCAGCTTAGCGACAGGGACAAACACTGAAGCTTTCTTT	NA	TRBV7-2	TRBJ1-1	TRBD1
CTSSQDRQTSGNTDTQYF	TGCACCAGCAGCCAAGATCGCCAAACTAGCGGAAACACAGATACGCAGTATTTT	NA	TRBV1	TRBJ2-3	NA
CASSQDPWGGSNTEAFF	TGCGCCAGCAGCCAAGATCCCTGGGGGGGCAGCAACACTGAAGCTTTCTTT	NA	TRBV4-3	TRBJ1-1	NA
CSGGTNQETQYF	TGCAGCGGAGGGACTAATCAAGAGACCCAGTACTTC	NA	TRBV29-1	TRBJ2-5	TRBD2
CASSEISSYNEQFF	TGTGCCAGCAGCGAAATCAGCTCCTACAATGAGCAGTTCTTC	NA	TRBV28	TRBJ2-1	NA
CASSAGTGGQPQHF	TGTGCCAGTAGTGCCGGGACAGGGGGTCAGCCCCAGCATTTT	NA	TRBV19	TRBJ1-5	TRBD1
CASSPRAVGGTGELFF	TGTGCCAGCTCACCACGGGCGGTAGGAGGCACCGGGGAGCTGTTTTTT	NA	TRBV18	TRBJ2-2	NA
CASSQTYNYGYTF	TGTGCCAGCAGCCAGACTTATAACTATGGCTACACCTTC	NA	TRBV28	TRBJ1-2	NA
CASSLGGTGLVQYF	TGTGCCAGCAGCTTGGGGGGGACAGGGCTGGTCCAGTACTTC	NA	TRBV5-4	TRBJ2-7	TRBD1
CASSLTLPSTEQYF	TGTGCCAGCAGCCTAACTCTACCCTCTACCGAGCAGTACTTC	NA	TRBV5-4	TRBJ2-7	NA
CASSQVNYRGSSGANVLTF	TGCGCCAGCAGCCAAGTCAATTACAGGGGTAGTTCTGGGGCCAACGTCCTGACTTTC	many	TRBV4-1	TRBJ2-6	TRBD1
CATSDRDRGHGYTF	TGTGCCACCAGTGACCGAGACAGGGGGCATGGCTACACCTTC	NA	TRBV24-1	TRBJ1-2	TRBD1
CASIGGVIEVRPLHF	TGTGCCAGCATAGGAGGAGTGATAGAAGTCCGTCCCCTCCACTTT	NA	TRBV6-4	TRBJ1-6	NA
CASSFPGQGQAFF	TGTGCCAGCAGTTTTCCTGGACAGGGTCAAGCTTTCTTT	few	TRBV28	TRBJ1-1	TRBD1
CSGDASGVDEQFF	TGCAGCGGTGACGCTAGCGGGGTCGATGAGCAGTTCTTC	few	TRBV29-1	TRBJ2-1	TRBD2
CSANRDRNTGELFF	TGCAGCGCTAACCGGGACAGGAACACCGGGGAGCTGTTTTTT	NA	TRBV29-1	TRBJ2-2	TRBD1
CASMPTGTASFTNYGYTF	TGTGCCAGTATGCCAACCGGGACAGCATCATTCACTAACTATGGCTACACCTTC	NA	TRBV19	TRBJ1-2	TRBD1
CASSDQKPGGAYTGELFF	TGTGCCAGCAGTGACCAGAAACCTGGGGGCGCGTACACCGGGGAGCTGTTTTTT	once	TRBV9	TRBJ2-2	NA
CASSQLSLSDYGYTF	TGTGCCAGCAGCCAACTATCGCTAAGTGACTATGGCTACACCTTC	NA	TRBV3-1/TRBV3-2	TRBJ1-2	NA
CASSARWGGDTEAFF	TGTGCCAGCAGCGCGAGATGGGGGGGCGACACTGAAGCTTTCTTT	NA	TRBV11-1	TRBJ1-1	NA